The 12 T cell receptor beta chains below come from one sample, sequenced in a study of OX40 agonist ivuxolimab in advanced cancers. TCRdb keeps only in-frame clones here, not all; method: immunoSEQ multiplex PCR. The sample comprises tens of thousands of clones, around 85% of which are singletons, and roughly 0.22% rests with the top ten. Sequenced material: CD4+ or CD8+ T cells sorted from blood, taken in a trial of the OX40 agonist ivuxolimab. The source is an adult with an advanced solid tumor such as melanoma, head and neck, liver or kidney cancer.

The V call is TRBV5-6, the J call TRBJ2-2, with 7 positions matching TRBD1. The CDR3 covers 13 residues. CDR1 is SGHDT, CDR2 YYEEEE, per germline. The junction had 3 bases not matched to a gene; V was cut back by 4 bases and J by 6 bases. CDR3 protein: CASSLDRAGELFF. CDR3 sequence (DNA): TGTGCCAGCAGCCTAGACAGGGCCGGGGAGCTGTTTTTT.

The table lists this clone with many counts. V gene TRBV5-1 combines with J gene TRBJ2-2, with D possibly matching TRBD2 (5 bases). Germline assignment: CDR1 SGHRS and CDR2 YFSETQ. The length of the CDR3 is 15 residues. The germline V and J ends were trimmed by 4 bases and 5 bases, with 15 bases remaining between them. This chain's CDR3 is CASSPGSSETGELFF. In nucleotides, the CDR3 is TGCGCCAGCAGCCCGGGGTCGTCGGAGACCGGGGAGCTGTTTTTT.

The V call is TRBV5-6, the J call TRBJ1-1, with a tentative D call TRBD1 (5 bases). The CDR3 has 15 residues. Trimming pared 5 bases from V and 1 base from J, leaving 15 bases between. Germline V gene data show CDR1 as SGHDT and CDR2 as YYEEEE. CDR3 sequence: CASSPPARANTEAFF. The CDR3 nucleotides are TGTGCCAGCAGTCCCCCCGCCAGGGCGAACACTGAAGCTTTCTTT.

The CDR3 DNA reads TGTGCCAGCAGTTCCGGCTTCGATATGTCCTACAATGAGCAGTTCTTC. It translates to CASSSGFDMSYNEQFF. This chain joins TRBV28 and TRBJ2-1; D is uncertain. This CDR3 comprises 16 residues. Germline lookup yields CDR1 MDHEN and CDR2 SYDVKM. V dropped 4 bases and J dropped 1 base, with 14 bases sitting between them.

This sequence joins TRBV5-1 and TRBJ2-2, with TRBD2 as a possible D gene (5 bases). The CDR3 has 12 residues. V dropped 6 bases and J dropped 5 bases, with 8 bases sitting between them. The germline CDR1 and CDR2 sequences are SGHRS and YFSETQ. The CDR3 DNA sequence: TGCGCCAGCATAAGGGAGACCGGGGAGCTGTTTTTT. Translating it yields CASIRETGELFF.

This CDR3 reads CASSQIQGTNEKLFF. The CDR3 DNA is TGTGCCAGCTCACAAATACAGGGGACGAATGAAAAACTGTTTTTT. The chain uses TRBV18 and TRBJ1-4, with TRBD1 matching over 7 bases. The CDR3 has 15 amino acids. Germline loops: CDR1 KGHSH, CDR2 LQKENI. Trimming at V came to 4 bases and at J to 5 bases, leaving 7 bases not matched to a gene.

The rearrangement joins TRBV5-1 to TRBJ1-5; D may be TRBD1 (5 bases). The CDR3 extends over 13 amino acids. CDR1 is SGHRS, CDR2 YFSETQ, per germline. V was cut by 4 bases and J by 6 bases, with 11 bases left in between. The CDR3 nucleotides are TGCGCCAGCAGCCAGAGTGGGGGTCAGCCCCAGCATTTT. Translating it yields CASSQSGGQPQHF.

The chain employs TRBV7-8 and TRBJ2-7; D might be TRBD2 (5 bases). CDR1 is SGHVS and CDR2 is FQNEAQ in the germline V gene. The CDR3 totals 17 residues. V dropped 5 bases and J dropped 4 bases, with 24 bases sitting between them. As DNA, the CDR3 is TGTGCCAGCAGCGTAAGAGGGTATGCGGCAGAACCATACGAGCAGTACTTC. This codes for CASSVRGYAAEPYEQYF.

CDR3: CASKVPRASNEQFF. The DNA of the CDR3 is TGTGCCAGCAAAGTACCCCGGGCCTCCAATGAGCAGTTCTTC. The chain couples TRBV7-8 to TRBJ2-1; the D is unclear. CDR3 length equals 14 residues. Germline CDR1 SGHVS, CDR2 FQNEAQ. V was trimmed by 7 bases and J by 6 bases, leaving 16 bases between them.

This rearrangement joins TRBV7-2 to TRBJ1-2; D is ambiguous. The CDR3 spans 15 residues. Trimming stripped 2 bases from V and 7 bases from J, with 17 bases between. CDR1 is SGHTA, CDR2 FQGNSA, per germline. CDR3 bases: TGTGCCAGCAGCTTATCGGGATTTGTCGTAGGTGGCTACACCTTC. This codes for CASSLSGFVVGGYTF. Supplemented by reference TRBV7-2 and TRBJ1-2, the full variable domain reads GAGVSQSPSNKVTEKGKDVELRCDPISGHTALYWYRQSLGQGLEFLIYFQGNSAPDKSGLPSDRFSAERTGGSVSTLTIQRTQQEDSAVYLCASSLSGFVVGGYTFGSGTRLTVV.

CDR3 loop: CASSLVGQTSGNTIYF. CDR3 sequence (DNA): TGCGCCAGCAGCTTGGTAGGACAAACCTCTGGAAACACCATATATTTT. J is TRBJ1-3 and V is TRBV5-1, with D possibly TRBD1 on 5 matching bases. CDR3 length: 16 residues. CDR1 is SGHRS and CDR2 is YFSETQ in the germline V gene. Trimming shortened V by 0 bases and J by 0 bases, and 10 bases separated the two germline ends.

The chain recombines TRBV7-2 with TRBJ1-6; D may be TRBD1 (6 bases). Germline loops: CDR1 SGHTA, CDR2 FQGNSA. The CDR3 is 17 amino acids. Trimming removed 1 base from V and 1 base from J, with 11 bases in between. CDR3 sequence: CASSLEGGGSYNSPLHF. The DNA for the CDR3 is TGTGCCAGCAGCTTAGAAGGGGGGGGGTCCTATAATTCACCCCTCCACTTT.